This entry is about one T cell receptor (beta chain). TCR sequencing used cDNA made by reverse transcription of extracted RNA. Data came from immunoSEQ multiplex PCR; TCRdb stores just in-frame clones and leaves some out. Among under 150,000 clones, roughly four fifths were seen once, and the ten largest hold 20% to 30%. The data were taken from a study of CD8+ T cells in alopecia areata. The treatment denotes: oral pan-JAK inhibitor, 5-10 mg twice daily. CDR3 length equals 13 residues. Deletions cut 0 bases from V and 3 bases from J, with 6 bases between. Germline V gives CDR1 SGHRS, CDR2 YFSETQ. The receptor's source is a human donor with alopecia areata. The specimen was CD8+ T cells sorted from blood, collected at week 4, from a patient treated with tofacitinib. The chain joins TRBV5-1 to TRBJ1-2; D gene uncertain. CDR3 in amino acids: CASSLVQDYGYTF. CDR3 coding DNA: TGCGCCAGCAGCTTGGTTCAGGACTATGGCTACACCTTC.